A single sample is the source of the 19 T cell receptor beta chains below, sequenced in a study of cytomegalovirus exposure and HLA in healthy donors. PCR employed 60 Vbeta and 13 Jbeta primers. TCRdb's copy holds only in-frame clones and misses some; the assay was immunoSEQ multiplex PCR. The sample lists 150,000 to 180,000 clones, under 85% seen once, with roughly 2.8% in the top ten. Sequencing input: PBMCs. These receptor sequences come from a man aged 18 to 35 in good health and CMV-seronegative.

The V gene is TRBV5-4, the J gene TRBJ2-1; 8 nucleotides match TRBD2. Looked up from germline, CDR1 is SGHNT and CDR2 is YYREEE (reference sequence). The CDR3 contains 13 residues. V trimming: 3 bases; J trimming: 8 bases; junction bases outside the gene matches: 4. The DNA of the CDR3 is TGTGCCAGCAGCTCCGGGGGGGCCTATGAGCAGTTCTTC. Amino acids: CASSSGGAYEQFF.

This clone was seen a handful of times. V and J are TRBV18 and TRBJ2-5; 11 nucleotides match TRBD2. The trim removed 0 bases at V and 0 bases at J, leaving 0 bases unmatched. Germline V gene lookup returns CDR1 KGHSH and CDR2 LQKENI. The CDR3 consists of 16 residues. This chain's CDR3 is CASSPPGLADQETQYF. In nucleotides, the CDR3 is TGTGCCAGCTCACCACCGGGACTAGCGGACCAAGAGACCCAGTACTTC.

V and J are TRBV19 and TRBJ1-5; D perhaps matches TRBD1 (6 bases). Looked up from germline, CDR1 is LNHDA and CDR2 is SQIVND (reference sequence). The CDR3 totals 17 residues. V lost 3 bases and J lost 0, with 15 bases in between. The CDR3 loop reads CASSIMGASGSNQPQHF. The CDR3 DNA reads TGTGCCAGTAGTATTATGGGGGCCTCCGGTAGCAATCAGCCCCAGCATTTT.

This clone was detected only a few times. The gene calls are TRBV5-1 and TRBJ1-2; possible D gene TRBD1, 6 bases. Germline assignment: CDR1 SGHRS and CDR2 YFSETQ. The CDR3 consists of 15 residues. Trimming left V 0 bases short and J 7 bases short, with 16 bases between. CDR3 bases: TGCGCCAGCAGCTTGGGTGGACAGACTTCTAGTGGCTACACCTTC. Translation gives CASSLGGQTSSGYTF.

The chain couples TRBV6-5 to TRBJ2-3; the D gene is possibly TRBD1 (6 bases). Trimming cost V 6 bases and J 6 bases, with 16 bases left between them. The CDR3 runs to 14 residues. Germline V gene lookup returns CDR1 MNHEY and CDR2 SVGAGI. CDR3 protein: CASRRTGLPDTQYF. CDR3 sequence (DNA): TGTGCCAGCAGGCGCACAGGGTTGCCGGATACGCAGTATTTT.

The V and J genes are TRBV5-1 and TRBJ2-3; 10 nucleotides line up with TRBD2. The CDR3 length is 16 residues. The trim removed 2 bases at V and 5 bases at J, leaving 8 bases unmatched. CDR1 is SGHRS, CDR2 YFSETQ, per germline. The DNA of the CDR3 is TGCGCCAGCAGCTTAGCGGGGGGGCCGCTGGGAGATACGCAGTATTTT. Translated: CASSLAGGPLGDTQYF.

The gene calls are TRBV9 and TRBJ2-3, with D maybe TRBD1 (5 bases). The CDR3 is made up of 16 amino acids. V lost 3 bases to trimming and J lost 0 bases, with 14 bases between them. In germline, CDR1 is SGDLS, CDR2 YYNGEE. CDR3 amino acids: CASSGQTTESTDTQYF. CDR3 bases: TGTGCCAGCAGCGGACAAACGACAGAGAGCACAGATACGCAGTATTTT.

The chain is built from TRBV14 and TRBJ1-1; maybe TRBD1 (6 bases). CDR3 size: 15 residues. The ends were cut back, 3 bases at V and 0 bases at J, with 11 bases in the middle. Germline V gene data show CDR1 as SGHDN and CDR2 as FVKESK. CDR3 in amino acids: CASSQIDRMNTEAFF. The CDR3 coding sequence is TGTGCCAGCAGCCAGATAGACAGGATGAACACTGAAGCTTTCTTT.

CDR3 in amino acids: CASRPQGLAGDTQYF. The CDR3 DNA follows: TGTGCCAGCAGACCGCAAGGACTAGCGGGGGATACGCAGTATTTT. The V call is TRBV6-5, the J call TRBJ2-3; 12 nucleotides align to TRBD2. V shed 6 bases and J 6 bases; nucleotides not matched to a gene: 7. The CDR3 consists of 15 residues. Germline V gene sequence: CDR1 MNHEY, CDR2 SVGAGI.

CDR3 sequence: CAISGVSDMNTEAFF. CDR3 sequence (DNA): TGTGCCATCAGTGGCGTAAGTGACATGAACACTGAAGCTTTCTTT. The chain couples TRBV10-3 to TRBJ1-1; D gene unclear. The CDR3 has 15 residues. Germline V lookup: CDR1 ENHRY, CDR2 SYGVKD. Trimming removed 4 bases at V and 0 bases at J, with 12 bases between.

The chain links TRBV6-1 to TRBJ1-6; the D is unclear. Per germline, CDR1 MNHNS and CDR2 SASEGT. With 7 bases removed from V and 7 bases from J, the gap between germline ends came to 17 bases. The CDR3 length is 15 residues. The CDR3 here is CASTRRWRGNSPLHF. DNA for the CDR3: TGTGCCAGCACCCGTCGCTGGAGAGGCAATTCACCCCTCCACTTT.

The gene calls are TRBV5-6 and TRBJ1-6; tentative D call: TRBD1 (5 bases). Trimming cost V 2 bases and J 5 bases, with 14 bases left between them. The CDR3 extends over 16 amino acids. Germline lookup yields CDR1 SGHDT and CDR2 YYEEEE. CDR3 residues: CASSFGGVLNNSPLHF. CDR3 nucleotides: TGTGCCAGCAGCTTCGGGGGGGTACTTAATAATTCACCCCTCCACTTT.

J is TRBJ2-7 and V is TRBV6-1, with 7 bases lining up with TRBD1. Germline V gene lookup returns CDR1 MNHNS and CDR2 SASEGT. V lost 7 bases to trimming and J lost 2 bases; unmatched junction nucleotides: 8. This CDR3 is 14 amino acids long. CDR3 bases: TGTGCCAGCATCACCGGGACAGTAGCCTACGAGCAGTACTTC. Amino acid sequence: CASITGTVAYEQYF.

The DNA of the CDR3 is TGTGCCAGCAGCCCCAGGACAGGGTGGACTGAAGCTTTCTTT. This encodes CASSPRTGWTEAFF. The rearrangement uses TRBV14 and TRBJ1-1, with TRBD1 matching over 8 bases. Germline V gene sequence: CDR1 SGHDN, CDR2 FVKESK. The CDR3 has 14 amino acids. Unmatched junction bases numbered 6, after V lost 4 bases and J lost 5 bases.

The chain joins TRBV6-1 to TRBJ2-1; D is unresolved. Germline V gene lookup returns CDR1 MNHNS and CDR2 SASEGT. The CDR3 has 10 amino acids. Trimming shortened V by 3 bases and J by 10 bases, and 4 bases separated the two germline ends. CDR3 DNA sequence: TGTGCCAGCAGTGACCGGGAGCAGTTCTTC. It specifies CASSDREQFF.

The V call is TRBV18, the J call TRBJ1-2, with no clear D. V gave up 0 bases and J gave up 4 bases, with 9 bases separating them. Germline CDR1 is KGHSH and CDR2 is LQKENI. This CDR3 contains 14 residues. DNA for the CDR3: TGTGCCAGCTCACCACCTACGGAGGGCTATGGCTACACCTTC. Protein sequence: CASSPPTEGYGYTF.

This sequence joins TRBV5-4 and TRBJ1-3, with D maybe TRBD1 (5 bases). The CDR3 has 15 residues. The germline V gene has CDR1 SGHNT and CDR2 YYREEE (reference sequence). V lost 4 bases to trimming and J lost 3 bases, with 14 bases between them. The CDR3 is CASSAVGQGGNTIYF. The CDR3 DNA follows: TGTGCCAGCAGCGCCGTGGGGCAGGGTGGAAACACCATATATTTT.

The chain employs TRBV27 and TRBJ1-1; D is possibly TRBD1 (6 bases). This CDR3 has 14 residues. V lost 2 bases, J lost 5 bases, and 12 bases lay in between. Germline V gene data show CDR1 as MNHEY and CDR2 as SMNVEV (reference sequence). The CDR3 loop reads CASSLRGGRTEAFF. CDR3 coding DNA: TGTGCCAGCAGTTTAAGGGGGGGTCGGACTGAAGCTTTCTTT.

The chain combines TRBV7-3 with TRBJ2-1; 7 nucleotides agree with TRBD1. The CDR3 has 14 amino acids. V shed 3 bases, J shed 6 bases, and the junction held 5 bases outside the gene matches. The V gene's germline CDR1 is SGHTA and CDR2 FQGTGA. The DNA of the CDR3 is TGTGCCAGCAGCTTTCCTGGACAGGCCAATGAGCAGTTCTTC. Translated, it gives CASSFPGQANEQFF.